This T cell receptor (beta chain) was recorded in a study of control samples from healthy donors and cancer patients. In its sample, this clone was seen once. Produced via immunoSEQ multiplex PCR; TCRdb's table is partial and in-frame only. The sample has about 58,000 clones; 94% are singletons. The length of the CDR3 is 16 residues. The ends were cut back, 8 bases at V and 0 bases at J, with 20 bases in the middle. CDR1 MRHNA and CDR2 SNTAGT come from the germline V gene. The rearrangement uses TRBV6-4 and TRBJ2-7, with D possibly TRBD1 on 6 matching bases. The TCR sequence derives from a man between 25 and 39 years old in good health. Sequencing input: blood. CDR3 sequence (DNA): TGTGCCAGCGGGGACCGTCGGGGACACTCCTCCTACGAGCAGTACTTC. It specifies CASGDRRGHSSYEQYF.